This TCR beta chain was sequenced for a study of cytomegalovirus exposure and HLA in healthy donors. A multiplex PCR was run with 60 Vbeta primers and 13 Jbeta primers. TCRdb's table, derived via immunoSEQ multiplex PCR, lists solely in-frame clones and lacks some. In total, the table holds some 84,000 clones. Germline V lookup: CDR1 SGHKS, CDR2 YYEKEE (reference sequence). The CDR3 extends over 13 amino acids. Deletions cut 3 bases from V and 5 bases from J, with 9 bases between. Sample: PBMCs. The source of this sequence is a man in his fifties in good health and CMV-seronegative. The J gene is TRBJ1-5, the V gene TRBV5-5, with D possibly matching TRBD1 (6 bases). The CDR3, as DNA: TGTGCCAGCAGCTGGAACAGGGATCAGCCCCAGCATTTT. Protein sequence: CASSWNRDQPQHF.